The 3 T cell receptor beta chains below were found in one sample sequenced in a study of patients and donors after allogeneic stem cell transplantation. TCRdb called the RT-PCR reads again in MiXCR, with one record for every CDR3 protein. This sample has some 880,000 distinct CDR3 sequences, with approximately 18% found just once. The sample was blood, either unsorted or a sorted T cell fraction (not recorded which). These receptors were collected from a human donor who was either an allogeneic HSCT recipient or a stem cell or donor lymphocyte infusion donor (not recorded which). It is not recorded whose cells these are; they may come from a transplant donor.

The chain has TRBV5-1 and TRBJ2-6, with 8 bases aligning to TRBD1. V trimming: 2 bases; J trimming: 2 bases; junction bases outside the gene matches: 3. The CDR3 has 16 amino acids. Per germline, CDR1 SGHRS and CDR2 YFSETQ. CDR3 sequence (DNA): TGCGCCAGCAGCTTTTCAGGGGGCGCTGGGGCCAACGTCCTGACTTTC. This codes for CASSFSGGAGANVLTF. Looking up the rest from reference TRBV5-1 and TRBJ2-6 gives the full variable domain: KAGVTQTPRYLIKTRGQQVTLSCSPISGHRSVSWYQQTPGQGLQFLFEYFSETQRNKGNFPGRFSGRQFSNSRSEMNVSTLELGDSALYLCASSFSGGAGANVLTFGAGSRLTVL.

The chain links TRBV6-5 to TRBJ2-5; D might be TRBD1 or TRBD2, each matching 6 bases. The CDR3 has 15 residues. CDR1 is MNHEY, CDR2 SVGAGI, per germline. Trimming left V 0 bases short and J 4 bases short, with 12 bases between. The CDR3 nucleotides read TGTGCCAGCAGTTACTCCCCGGGGGCGGGAGAGACCCAGTACTTC. Translating it yields CASSYSPGAGETQYF.

The V gene is TRBV6-4, the J gene TRBJ1-5; D unresolved. In germline, CDR1 is MRHNA, CDR2 SNTAGT. The CDR3 is made up of 15 amino acids. The V and J ends lost 0 bases and 2 bases respectively, with 8 bases between them. CDR3 sequence (DNA): TGTGCCAGCAGTGACTCGAGGAATTGCAATCAGCCCCAGCATTTT. Protein sequence: CASSDSRNCNQPQHF.